This T cell receptor beta chain was observed in a study of CD8 T cells in ankylosing spondylitis. Study results and caveats: Within peripheral blood, clones linked to disease were CD8+ and relatively rare. There was a TCR beta motif, made of eight highly homologous variants, that appeared characteristic of ankylosing spondylitis blood. Prior literature has documented some motif variants in synovial fluid and blood from reactive arthritis.

With molecular barcodes, quantitative 5'-RACE was used to make the TCR beta libraries. TCRdb analysed the 5' RACE reads with MiXCR anew, one entry per CDR3 protein. The repertoire holds about 140,000 distinct CDR3 sequences, 25% to 35% seen once, with 4.5% to 6% in the top ten. This clonotype was observed a handful of times. What it binds is unknown. The CDR3 has 12 residues. The germline V gene has CDR1 SNHLY and CDR2 FYNNEI. V was shortened by 4 bases and J by 8 bases, with 11 bases between the two germline ends. The sample taken for sequencing was synovial fluid, either unsorted or a sorted T cell fraction (not recorded which). The J gene is TRBJ1-2, the V gene TRBV2; D unresolved. The clonotype originates from a male donor with ankylosing spondylitis. As DNA, the CDR3 is TGTGCCAGCAGTGGTCCCGCGGGGGGCTACACCTTC. Protein product: CASSGPAGGYTF.